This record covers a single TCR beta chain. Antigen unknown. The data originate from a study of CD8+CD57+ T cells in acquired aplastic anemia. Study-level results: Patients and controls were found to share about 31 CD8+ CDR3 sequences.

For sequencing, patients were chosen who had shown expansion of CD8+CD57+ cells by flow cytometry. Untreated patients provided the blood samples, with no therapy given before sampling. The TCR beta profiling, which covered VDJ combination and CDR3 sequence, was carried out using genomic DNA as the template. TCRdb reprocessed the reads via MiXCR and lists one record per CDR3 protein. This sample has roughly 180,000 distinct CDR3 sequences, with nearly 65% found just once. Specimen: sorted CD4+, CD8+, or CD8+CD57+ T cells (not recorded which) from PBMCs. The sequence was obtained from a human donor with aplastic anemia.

In DNA form, the CDR3 reads TGTGCCAGCAGCTCCGACAGGGTCAATGAGCAGTTCTTC. It is translated as CASSSDRVNEQFF. This rearrangement joins TRBV7-8 to TRBJ2-1; 7 bases fit TRBD1. In germline, CDR1 is SGHVS, CDR2 FQNEAQ. The CDR3 contains 13 residues. V was pared by 4 bases and J by 6 bases, with 3 bases of the junction left unmatched. The variable domain in full, completed from reference TRBV7-8 and TRBJ2-1, reads GAGVSQSPRYKVAKRGQDVALRCDPISGHVSLFWYQQALGQGPEFLTYFQNEAQLDKSGLPSDRFFAERPEGSVSTLKIQRTQQEDSAVYLCASSSDRVNEQFFGPGTRLTVL.